The sequence of this T cell receptor beta chain was determined in a study of shared clonotypes between healthy human individuals. Study outcomes and limitations: An anticipated effect of sequencing depth on clonotype sharing among donors was recognized. Naive subsets tended to show greater estimated richness than memory subsets. Sample collection involved blood only; tissue repertoires are likely different.

To note about this clone: Its cognate antigen is unknown.

Assay: immunoSEQ multiplex PCR; the TCRdb copy retains only in-frame clones and omits some. This sample has some 2,100,000 clones; more than 85% occur once, and the top ten carry roughly 1.7%. The V and J ends lost 5 bases and 3 bases respectively, with 13 bases between them. From germline, CDR1 is MNHEY and CDR2 SVGAGI. This CDR3 has 14 residues. Terminally differentiated effector memory CD45RA+ cells were excluded by CCR7 positive selection of CD45RO-negative cells. The donors, healthy adults who were HIV-negative, had experienced no recent acute infections or vaccinations. The source of this sequence is a man aged 18 to 35 in good health. Some clones in this sample may be carry-over from other donors' samples. The chain employs TRBV6-5 and TRBJ1-2, with D hard to call. Sequenced input: naive CD8+ T cells from PBMCs. CDR3 coding DNA: TGTGCCAGCAGTCCCCGGGTCAGCTACTATGGCTACACCTTC. Translating gives CASSPRVSYYGYTF.